This T cell receptor (beta chain) was captured by sequencing in a study of a mutant IDH1 vaccine in newly diagnosed glioma. Only in-frame clones appear in the TCRdb table, and some are missing; sequencing was by immunoSEQ multiplex PCR. This sample has about 65,000 clones, with about 85% found just once. Details on this clone: Its antigen remains unidentified.

Trimming stripped 10 bases from V and 1 base from J, with 16 bases between. The CDR3 is made up of 14 amino acids. Looked up from germline, CDR1 is MNHNS and CDR2 is SASEGT. Time point reported: week 23, last vaccination. Vaccine doses each comprised 300 ug of mutant IDH1 20-mer peptide, with topical imiquimod. This receptor was identified in a man aged 25-45 years with glioma. This chain joins TRBV6-1 and TRBJ1-1; D is ambiguous. Source: PBMCs, taken from a glioma patient whose treatment included an IDH1 peptide vaccine. CDR3 DNA: TGTGCCACCAGGCACGGGCCGAAGAACACTGAAGCTTTCTTT. This sequence encodes CATRHGPKNTEAFF.